This TCR beta chain was profiled in a study of stem cell transplantation in POMP-related autoinflammatory disease. Clones were sequenced by immunoSEQ multiplex PCR, and TCRdb holds only the in-frame ones, with some missing. The sample includes tens of thousands of clones, roughly 88% of them seen just once. The CDR3 spans 15 residues. V shed 7 bases and J shed 8 bases, with 21 bases lying between them. Germline CDR1 and CDR2: SNHLY and FYNNEI. V usage is TRBV2 and J usage is TRBJ2-1; D tentatively reads TRBD1 or TRBD2 (5 bases each). Specimen: CD4+ T cells from PBMCs, collected after stem cell transplantation. The clonotype was recovered from a human patient with POMP-related autoinflammation and immune dysregulation (PRAID). Some T cells may possibly be graft donor cells. CDR3 sequence: CASNKLTGGIDEQFF. CDR3 bases: TGTGCCAGCAATAAGCTTACTGGGGGTATTGATGAGCAGTTCTTC.